This T cell receptor (beta chain) appears in the sequencing data of a study of T cells in Graves' hyperthyroidism and ophthalmopathy (dated by TCRdb to the late 2010s). Looking at the study overall: Peripheral blood samples were taken at initial diagnosis, before any treatment was given. TCR V-J signatures able to tell the groups apart were searched for in a discovery cohort of around 95 patients, of whom approximately 40 had Graves' ophthalmopathy and about 60 had stable Graves' hyperthyroidism. Prospective prediction of ophthalmopathy was tested in an independent validation cohort of 18 to 20 hyperthyroidism patients and approximately 17 patients who later progressed to ophthalmopathy. For training and testing, the 100 or so patients in the discovery cohort were randomly divided in a 7:3 ratio. In about 6 Graves' hyperthyroidism patients, the study also compared T-cell repertoires from thyroid tissue with T-cell repertoires from blood. After blood sampling, hyperthyroidism patients were treated with methimazole at a starting dose of 30 mg daily, and ophthalmopathy patients were treated with high-dose intravenous methylprednisolone. The paper reports TCR Vbeta CDR3 sequencing of 135 peripheral blood samples: 40 or so ophthalmopathy, 75 to 80 hyperthyroidism and around 17 progressor patients. What the research found in general, with its limitations: Ophthalmopathy was separated from stable hyperthyroidism by a 13 V-J signature model, with around 88% sensitivity and about 84% specificity obtained in cross-validation and 80%/75% obtained in testing. Most expanded thyroid clonotypes (frequency above 0.001) were also detected in blood, a finding suggesting that blood repertoires may reflect thyroid immune responses. In validation, the model predicted progression to ophthalmopathy a median of approximately 6.6 months before onset, with over 55% sensitivity and 72.22% specificity. No statistical method was used to fix the sample size in advance, and group allocation was not hidden from the investigators.

The CDR3 has 14 amino acids, counting the end cysteine and phenylalanine. The CDR3 DNA has 42 bases and is translated from base 1. CDR1 and CDR2, per the germline V gene (reference sequence), are DFQATT and SNEGSKA. Trimming takes 3 bases off V and 7 bases off J; junction bases not matched to a gene: 10. This clonotype was found many times. Its antigen remains unidentified. No per-base quality is available; no much larger clone lies one base away. TCR beta CDR3 regions were amplified from RNA transcripts. The TCR CDR3 was subjected to a first round of RT-PCR using the HTBI primer set and the Qiagen OneStep RT-PCR kit. Libraries were constructed in a second round of multiplex PCR, after which size selection and purification were carried out. Paired-end sequencing of the libraries was performed with 100 bp reads on an Illumina HiSeq2000. Regarding the original processing steps: SOAPnuke was used to process the raw data, with reads discarded if the reads contained adapters or uncalled bases, had a mean Phred below 15, or lacked an exact constant-primer or identifier match. COPE v1.2.5 was used to merge the high-quality paired reads, and each unique nucleotide sequence was defined as a clonotype. MiTCR v1.1 was used to align clonotypes to the IMGT TRBV, TRBD and TRBJ reference segments. The analysis included only V-J combinations with a frequency above 0.0001, which together covered about 99% of the repertoires. A TCS score was defined as the ratio of F50 (clonal expansion) to E x V (chaos), with BLOSUM62-based TCRdist applied between CDR3 peptides within each V-J. Welch's t-statistics and random forest reduced around 550 V-J features to about 13, which were used in a naive Bayes classifier (R e1071). TCRdb took the public reads, trimmed them with fastp at Q25, ran MiXCR for clone calling and kept in-frame beta chains. When rows share a CDR3 protein, they turn into one entry using the most common DNA and genes. These V and J calls are TCRdb output, not the study's own analysis. The sample data list around 280,000 distinct CDR3 sequences, and about 14% of these were observed just once. The ten largest clones take up approximately 7.8% of the sample.

Hyperthyroidism patients were aged 18 to 65 years and newly diagnosed, with disease duration of less than 2 months. Patients with uncontrolled infections, other autoimmune diseases, pregnancy or lactation were excluded. Diagnoses were established on the basis of clinical symptoms, serum thyroxine and TRAb, thyroid ultrasound, and orbital computed tomography. Blood from progressor patients was collected at the time of first diagnosis with hyperthyroidism, before any ophthalmopathy symptoms had appeared. PBMCs were isolated from around 10 ml of fresh peripheral blood by Ficoll-Paque density gradient centrifugation. Patients classed as progressors first received a Graves' hyperthyroidism diagnosis and then went on to develop ophthalmopathy during follow-up. Trizol reagent was used to extract total RNA, and RNA quality was then checked on an Agilent 2100 Bioanalyzer.

The chain was built from TRBV20-1 and TRBJ2-7, and TRBD2 matches 9 of the central bases. This TCR was sampled from a woman aged 25-40 years with Graves' hyperthyroidism that later progressed to Graves' ophthalmopathy. Sequencing used blood. The CDR3 reads as follows: CSASGVGLAREQYF. In nucleotide form, the sequence is TGCAGTGCTAGTGGTGTCGGACTAGCGCGGGAGCAGTACTTC.